The sequence of this T cell receptor beta chain was determined in a study of CD8 T cells in Susac syndrome. Reverse transcription used about 0.45 to 1 ug RNA and random hexamers. From the immunoSEQ multiplex PCR reads, TCRdb called clonotypes with MiXCR, one entry per CDR3 protein. In the table there are 100,000 to 150,000 distinct CDR3 sequences, 80% to 95% of which are singletons. V was clipped by 2 bases and J by 1 base, with 11 bases between them. This CDR3 spans 15 amino acids. The source material was CD8+ T cells from PBMCs. This TCR was sampled from a human donor with multiple sclerosis. V and J are TRBV12-3 or TRBV12-4 and TRBJ1-1; D unresolved. The CDR3 DNA reads TGTGCCAGCAGTTTATCATCTGGCGGGAACACTGAAGCTTTCTTT. Protein sequence: CASSLSSGGNTEAFF.